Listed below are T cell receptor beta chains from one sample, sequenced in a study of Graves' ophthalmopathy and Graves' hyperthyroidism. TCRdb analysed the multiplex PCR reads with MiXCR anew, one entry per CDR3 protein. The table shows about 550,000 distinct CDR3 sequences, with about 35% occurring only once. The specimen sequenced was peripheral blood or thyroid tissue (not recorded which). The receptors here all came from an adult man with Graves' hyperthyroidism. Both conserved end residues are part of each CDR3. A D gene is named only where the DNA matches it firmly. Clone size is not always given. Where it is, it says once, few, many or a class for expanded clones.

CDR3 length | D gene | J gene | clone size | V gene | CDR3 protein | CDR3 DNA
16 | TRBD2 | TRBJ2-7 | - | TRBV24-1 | CATSDSTAGRAHEQYF | TGTGCCACCAGTGATTCGACAGCCGGGAGGGCCCACGAGCAGTACTTC
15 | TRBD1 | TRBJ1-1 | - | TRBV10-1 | CASSLARGINTEAFF | TGCGCCAGCAGCCTCGCCAGGGGGATTAACACTGAAGCTTTCTTT
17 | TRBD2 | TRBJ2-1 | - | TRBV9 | CASSVGASGISYNEQFF | TGTGCCAGCAGCGTAGGGGCTAGCGGGATCTCCTACAATGAGCAGTTCTTC
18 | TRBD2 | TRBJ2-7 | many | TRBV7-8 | CASSLEVGGRSGRYEQYF | TGTGCCAGCAGCTTAGAAGTGGGAGGGCGGAGCGGGAGGTACGAGCAGTACTTC
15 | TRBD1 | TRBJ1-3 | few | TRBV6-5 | CASSDRGLDGNTIYF | TGTGCCAGCAGTGACAGGGGCTTAGATGGAAACACCATATATTTT
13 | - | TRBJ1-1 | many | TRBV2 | CASSRGVSTEAFF | TGTGCCAGCAGCCGTGGGGTCAGTACTGAAGCTTTCTTT
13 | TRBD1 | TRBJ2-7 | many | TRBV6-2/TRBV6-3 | CASSSDRGKEQYF | TGTGCCAGCAGTTCGGACAGGGGGAAGGAGCAGTACTTC
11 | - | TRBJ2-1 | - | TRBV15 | CATSSSPEQFF | TGTGCCACCAGCAGCAGTCCTGAGCAGTTCTTC
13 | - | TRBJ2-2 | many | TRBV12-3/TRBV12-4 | CASSPGLVGELFF | TGTGCCAGCAGTCCCGGACTCGTCGGGGAGCTGTTTTTT
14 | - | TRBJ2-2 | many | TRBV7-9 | CASSLDDSTGELFF | TGTGCCAGCAGCTTAGATGACAGCACCGGGGAGCTGTTTTTT
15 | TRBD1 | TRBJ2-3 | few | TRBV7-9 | CASSLEGTARDTQYF | TGTGCCAGCAGCTTAGAGGGGACAGCGAGGGATACGCAGTATTTT
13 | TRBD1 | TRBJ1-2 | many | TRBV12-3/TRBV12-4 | CASTRQGNYGYTF | TGTGCCAGCACCAGACAGGGCAACTATGGCTACACCTTC
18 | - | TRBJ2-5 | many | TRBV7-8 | CASSISLGLPRGVETQYF | TGTGCCAGCAGCATCTCCCTGGGGCTACCCAGGGGGGTAGAGACCCAGTACTTC
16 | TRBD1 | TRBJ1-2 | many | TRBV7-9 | CASSFIGTAENYGYTF | TGTGCCAGCAGCTTCATAGGGACAGCTGAAAACTATGGCTACACCTTC
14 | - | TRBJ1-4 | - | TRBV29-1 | CSVSRTENTEKLFF | TGCAGCGTTAGCCGGACGGAGAACACTGAAAAACTGTTTTTT
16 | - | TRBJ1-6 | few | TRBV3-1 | CASSHPGTPNNSPLHF | TGTGCCAGCAGCCATCCGGGAACTCCAAATAATTCACCCCTCCACTTT
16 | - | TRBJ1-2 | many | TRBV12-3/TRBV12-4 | CASSFEARPVNYGYTF | TGTGCCAGCAGTTTCGAGGCGCGACCCGTTAACTATGGCTACACCTTC
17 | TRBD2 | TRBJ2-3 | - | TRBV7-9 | CASRPSGVVARADTQYF | TGTGCCAGCAGGCCTAGCGGGGTGGTCGCGCGCGCGGATACGCAGTATTTT
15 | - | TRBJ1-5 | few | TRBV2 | CASSDVAEGDQPQHF | TGTGCCAGCAGTGACGTAGCGGAAGGAGATCAGCCCCAGCATTTT
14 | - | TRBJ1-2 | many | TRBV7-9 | CASSLEIGEVDYTF | TGTGCCAGCAGCTTAGAAATAGGGGAAGTTGACTACACCTTC
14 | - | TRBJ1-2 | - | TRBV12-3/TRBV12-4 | CASSLNPGDYGYTF | TGTGCCAGCAGTTTAAACCCAGGGGACTATGGCTACACCTTC
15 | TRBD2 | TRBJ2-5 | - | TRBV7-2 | CASSAEREGQETQYF | TGTGCCAGCAGCGCGGAGCGGGAGGGCCAAGAGACCCAGTACTTC
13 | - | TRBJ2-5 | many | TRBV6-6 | CASSLTARETQYF | TGTGCCAGCAGCCTGACAGCGAGAGAGACCCAGTACTTC
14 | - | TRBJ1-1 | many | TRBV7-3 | CASKTGTGGTEAFF | TGTGCCAGCAAGACTGGGACGGGGGGCACTGAAGCTTTCTTT
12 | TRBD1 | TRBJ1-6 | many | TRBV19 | CASRTGDSPLHF | TGTGCCAGTAGAACAGGGGATTCACCCCTCCACTTT
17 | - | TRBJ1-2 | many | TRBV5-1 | CASSLVGRGAVNYGYTF | TGCGCCAGCAGCTTGGTGGGGCGAGGAGCGGTTAACTATGGCTACACCTTC
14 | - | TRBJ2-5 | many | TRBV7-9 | CASSSPLQQETQYF | TGTGCCAGCAGCTCACCCCTACAGCAAGAGACCCAGTACTTC
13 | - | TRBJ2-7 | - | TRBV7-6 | CASSLVRGWEQYF | TGTGCCAGCAGCTTAGTCAGGGGATGGGAGCAGTACTTC
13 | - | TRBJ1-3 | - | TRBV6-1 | CASSQGTGNTMYF | TGTGCCAGCTCACAAGGCACCGGAAACACCATGTATTTT
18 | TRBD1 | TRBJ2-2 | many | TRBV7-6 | CASSLVVLDRGSTGELFF | TGTGCCAGCAGCTTAGTAGTCCTAGACAGGGGGAGCACCGGGGAGCTGTTTTTT
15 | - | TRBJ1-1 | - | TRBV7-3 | CASSLIGQGNTEAFF | TGTGCCAGCAGCTTAATCGGGCAAGGGAACACTGAAGCTTTCTTT
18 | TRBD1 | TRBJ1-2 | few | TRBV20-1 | CSARDLRTGTGWAYGYTF | TGCAGTGCTAGAGATCTCAGGACGGGGACAGGTTGGGCCTATGGCTACACCTTC
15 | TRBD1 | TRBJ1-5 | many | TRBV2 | CASRGDREGSQPQHF | TGTGCCAGCAGAGGCGACAGGGAAGGGAGTCAGCCCCAGCATTTT
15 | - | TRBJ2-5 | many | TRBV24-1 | CATSDSRQYQETQYF | TGTGCCACCAGTGATTCCCGGCAGTACCAAGAGACCCAGTACTTC
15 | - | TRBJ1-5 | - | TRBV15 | CATSRDLGSNQPQHF | TGTGCCACCAGCAGAGATCTGGGGAGCAATCAGCCCCAGCATTTT
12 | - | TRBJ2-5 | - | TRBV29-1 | CSASSEFGTQYF | TGCAGCGCCAGCAGCGAATTCGGGACCCAGTACTTC